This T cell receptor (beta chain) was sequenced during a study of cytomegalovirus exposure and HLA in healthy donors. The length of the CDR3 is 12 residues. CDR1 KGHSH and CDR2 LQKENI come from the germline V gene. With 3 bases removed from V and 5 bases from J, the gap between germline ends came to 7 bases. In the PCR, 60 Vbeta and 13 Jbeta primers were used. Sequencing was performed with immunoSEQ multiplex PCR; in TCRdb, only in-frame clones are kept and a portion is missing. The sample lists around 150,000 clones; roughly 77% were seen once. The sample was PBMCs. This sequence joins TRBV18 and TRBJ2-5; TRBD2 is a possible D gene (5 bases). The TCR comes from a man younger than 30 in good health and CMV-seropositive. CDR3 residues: CASSPSGETQYF. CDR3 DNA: TGTGCCAGCTCACCGTCGGGGGAGACCCAGTACTTC.